The present entry profiles one T cell receptor beta chain with its context. Germline V gene sequence: CDR1 MDHEN, CDR2 SYDVKM. The junction had 11 bases not matched to a gene; V was cut back by 6 bases and J by 2 bases. CDR3 size: 17 residues. The sample originates from a study of blood T cell repertoires in COVID-19. Study-level information: Researchers got acute and convalescent COVID-19 samples from the United States, Italy and Spain. T cells, B-cell-depleted T cells, or PBMCs supplied cDNA or gDNA.

In the source study's methods: From reference gene primer amplification, estimates of nucleated cell counts were derived. Clones were sequenced by immunoSEQ multiplex PCR, and TCRdb holds only the in-frame ones, with some missing. Clone size and V and J calls were adopted from that table, with D and trimming inferred from the DNA. The sample lists around 20,000 clones, approximately 90% occurring once. This TCR derives from a man aged 70-80 years with acute or convalescent COVID-19. The chain links TRBV28 to TRBJ1-5; 9 bases agree with TRBD1. Sample: peripheral blood. CDR3 sequence reads: CASSLSTGGMGNQPQHF. DNA for the CDR3: TGTGCCAGCAGCCTATCAACAGGGGGCATGGGCAATCAGCCCCAGCATTTT.